One sample yielded the 2 T cell receptor beta chains listed below, sequenced in a study of molecular identifiers for immune sequencing clone quantification. Each CDR3 protein gets one entry after TCRdb re-called the PCR reads with MiXCR. Among some 680,000 distinct CDR3 sequences, roughly 23% were seen once, and the ten largest hold about 0.84%. Sequences were obtained from naive CD8+ T cells from blood, with Jurkat cell RNA spiked in. Subset in this sample: FACS-sorted CD8+CD4-CCR7+CD45RA+ naive T cells. The receptors originated from a human donor in good health. Some libraries in this study had Jurkat cell RNA spiked in.

The J gene is TRBJ2-5, the V gene TRBV6-2 or TRBV6-3, with unresolved D. This CDR3 has 14 residues. Trimming removed 5 bases from V and 1 base from J, with 11 bases in between. The V gene's germline CDR1 is MNHEY and CDR2 SVGEGT. This CDR3 is CASSLIGIQETQYF. CDR3 sequence (DNA): TGTGCCAGCAGTCTGATTGGGATCCAAGAGACCCAGTACTTC.

This clonotype was detected only a few times. The CDR3 reads CASSYSGQGAQSYNSPLHF. In DNA, the CDR3 is TGTGCCAGCAGTTACTCCGGACAGGGGGCGCAATCCTATAATTCACCCCTCCACTTT. This chain connects TRBV6-5 to TRBJ1-6; 11 bases align to TRBD1. The CDR3 is made up of 19 amino acids. The V gene end was trimmed by 0 bases and the J gene end by 1 base; junction bases not matched to a gene: 5. Germline CDR1 reads MNHEY; CDR2 reads SVGAGI.